This record covers a single T cell receptor (beta chain). This clonotype came up a few times. The antigen it recognizes is unknown. No base quality information exists; no much larger clone differs at one position. Library method: 5' RACE. This sample was sequenced with an Illumina HiSeq 2000. A universal primer binding site was introduced by template switching, and a unique molecular identifier was present in the final cDNA, enabling accurate counting of TCR cDNA molecules. First-strand cDNA for TCR alpha and beta chains was synthesized from specific primers in the conserved constant-segment region. Each cDNA library was double barcoded, with a SMART-Mk sample barcode plus Illumina barcodes, to control for contamination. TruSeq adapter sequences along with Illumina sample barcodes were introduced in two successive PCR steps. The Illumina HiSeq platform was used with custom primers to sequence TCR alpha and beta cDNA libraries. Processing in the source paper ran as follows. Unique molecular identifiers were extracted from raw reads with MiGEC, and CDR3 positions were determined with MiXCR. Recombination models were inferred per individual with the repgenHMM and IGoR tools using an EM algorithm. Shared clonotypes were analyzed with the tcR package in R, and sharing was normalized by the product of cloneset sizes. Out-of-frame nonproductive sequences were analyzed to study raw recombination free of thymic and clonal selection effects. Clones were called with MiXCR by TCRdb after fastp trimmed the public reads at Q25, and only in-frame beta chains were retained. One record per CDR3 amino acid sequence lists the most common genes and DNA. The V and J calls shown here were made by TCRdb, not taken from the authors' results. This sample comprises approximately 550,000 distinct CDR3 sequences, more than 20% of them detected only once. Together, the top ten hold more than 0.4% of the sample.

This record comes from a study of identical twins (dated by TCRdb to about 2016). About the full investigation: To test whether fetal clonotypes persist, the study used deep sequencing on TCR alpha and beta repertoires from monozygotic twins, unrelated adults of various ages, and cord blood. To rule out contamination, replicate twin experiments were performed at different times with different library preparation protocols.

The study at large found these results: Zero-insertion analyses could be partly confounded by invariant T cells such as MAIT and iNKT, though diverse VJ usage argued against such confounding for most clonotypes. Fewer insertions were carried by abundant cord blood beta clonotypes, a similar but weaker trend appeared in young adult naive repertoires, and no such trend appeared in memory repertoires. Compared with coincidental sharing between unrelated individuals, out-of-frame TCR alpha sequences shared between twins showed an excess of sequences with low generation probability. Because the same donors could not be followed over many years, conclusions were based on cross-sectional statistical analysis. Out-of-frame TCR alpha sharing in monozygotic twins was systematically underestimated by recombination models, whereas sharing between unrelated individuals was in agreement with the recombination models. The excess sharing between twins in beta out-of-frame sequences was weaker because fewer shared sequences reduced the signal-to-noise ratio.

Only healthy Caucasian donors were included. Three pairs of female monozygotic twins, all aged about 18 to 29 years, were included in the twin cohort. Positive isolation kits from Invitrogen were used to isolate CD4+ and CD8+ T cell populations. CDR1 SGHAT and CDR2 FQDESV were looked up in the germline V gene (reference sequence). V trim: 10 bases; J trim: 10 bases; unmatched bases: 18. The CDR3 runs 15 amino acids, cysteine and phenylalanine included. Only the CDR3 DNA stays, 45 bases, in frame from base 1. The same sample was also studied in work on yellow fever vaccine responses in identical twins. As the second paper documents: The T cell response to vaccination in identical twins was reported by the authors to appear partly convergent and partly personalized. The study precisely tracked vaccine-responding T cell clones in identical twins.

The specimen was CD4+ T cells sorted from blood. Rearrangement joined TRBV11-1 to TRBJ2-1, and 8 junctional nucleotides match TRBD2. The receptor was isolated from a woman under 30 in good health. CDR3 loop: CATAPRTGGSGEQFF. The DNA sequence is given as TGTGCCACCGCTCCGAGAACGGGGGGGTCTGGGGAGCAGTTCTTC.